The 15 T cell receptor beta chains reported below all come from one sample, sequenced in a study of immune heterogeneity within non-small cell lung tumors. Per sample, around 0.65 ug of bulk tumor genomic DNA was the template used. Surgery yielded several widely spaced biopsies per primary tumor. Their non-small cell lung cancer was newly diagnosed and untreated, and the patients underwent curative surgery. CDR3 of TCR beta was amplified by multiplex PCR that used 32 V and 13 J primers. TCRdb called the multiplex PCR reads again in MiXCR, with one record for every CDR3 protein. The sample records fewer than 25,000 distinct CDR3 sequences, around 30% being singletons. Sequenced input: lung tumor tissue. The receptors shown here come from a man in his forties with non-small cell lung cancer.

This clonotype has at least ten counts. The J gene is TRBJ1-4, the V gene TRBV2, with a tentative D call TRBD1 (6 bases). Germline V gene lookup returns CDR1 SNHLY and CDR2 FYNNEI. V gave up 7 bases and J gave up 7 bases, with 13 bases separating them. The CDR3 is made up of 13 amino acids. CDR3 nucleotide sequence: TGTGCCAGCAACGTACAGGGAGCTGAAAAACTGTTTTTT. Amino acids: CASNVQGAEKLFF.

On this clonotype itself: Being one base from a much bigger clone, this may be a read error. The CDR3 reads CASGSGQPVIGYTF. As DNA, the CDR3 is TGTGCTAGTGGTTCGGGACAGCCGGTTATTGGCTACACCTTC. V is TRBV12-5 and J is TRBJ1-2, with 7 bases aligning to TRBD1. From germline, CDR1 is LGHNT and CDR2 FRNRAP. With V trimmed by 4 bases and J by 7 bases, 9 bases remained unmatched. This CDR3 contains 14 residues. The entire variable domain, with the rest obtained from reference TRBV12-5 and TRBJ1-2, is as follows: DARVTQTPRHKVTEMGQEVTMRCQPILGHNTVFWYRQTMMQGLELLAYFRNRAPLDDSGMPKDRFSAEMPDATLATLKIQPSEPRDSAVYFCASGSGQPVIGYTFGSGTRLTVV.

This clonotype was seen repeatedly, ten times or more. V and J are TRBV28 and TRBJ2-5; D gene unclear. Germline lookup yields CDR1 MDHEN and CDR2 SYDVKM. Deletions cut 5 bases from V and 6 bases from J, with 10 bases between. The CDR3 is 12 residues long. This CDR3 is CASSVSEKTQYF. The CDR3 DNA reads as TGTGCCAGCAGTGTTTCCGAGAAGACCCAGTACTTC.

This clonotype was observed a few times. The chain joins TRBV20-1 to TRBJ1-1, with TRBD1 as a possible D gene (5 bases). Germline V gene lookup returns CDR1 DFQATT and CDR2 SNEGSKA (reference sequence). The V end lost 6 bases, the J end lost 0 bases, and 11 bases lay between the germline ends. CDR3 length equals 13 residues. The CDR3, as DNA: TGCAGTGCGAAAGGGGCTATGAACACTGAAGCTTTCTTT. Residues: CSAKGAMNTEAFF.

Details on this clonotype: One end of the junction varies from germline; a read error may be responsible. This chain connects TRBV7-7 to TRBJ2-3; TRBD1 aligns across 7 bases. The CDR3 consists of 14 residues. From germline, CDR1 is SSHAT and CDR2 FNYEAQ (reference sequence). CDR3 sequence reads: CASSPTGGTDTQYF. The DNA for the CDR3 is TGTGCTAGCAGTCCAACAGGGGGCACAGATACGCAGTATTTT.

This clonotype has ten or more counts. The gene calls are TRBV6-1 and TRBJ1-3; D not resolved. There are 15 residues in the CDR3. V shed 5 bases and J shed 0 bases, with 11 bases lying between them. Germline values: CDR1 MNHNS, CDR2 SASEGT. The CDR3 is CASSYSASSGNTIYF. For the CDR3, the DNA is TGTGCCAGCAGTTATTCAGCGAGCTCTGGAAACACCATATATTTT.

The table lists this clonotype with many counts. The chain links TRBV19 to TRBJ1-6, with D unresolved. Trimming left V 5 bases short and J 5 bases short, with 10 bases between. CDR1 and CDR2 from the germline V gene are LNHDA and SQIVND (reference sequence). The CDR3 has 14 amino acids. The DNA for the CDR3 is TGTGCCAGTAGTCCGGGAAGCAATAATTCACCCCTCCACTTT. This codes for CASSPGSNNSPLHF.

CDR3 loop: CASSLPLASGSHEQFF. The CDR3 nucleotides are TGTGCCAGCAGCCTACCCCTGGCTAGCGGGAGCCATGAGCAGTTCTTC. V usage is TRBV7-9 and J usage is TRBJ2-1, with 10 bases fitting TRBD2. This CDR3 comprises 16 residues. Trimming at V came to 5 bases and at J to 8 bases, leaving 12 bases not matched to a gene. Germline lookup yields CDR1 SEHNR and CDR2 FQNEAQ (reference sequence).

This clonotype was found many times. The chain recombines TRBV6-1 with TRBJ2-7; TRBD1 aligns across 7 bases. This CDR3 has 14 amino acids. Looked up from germline, CDR1 is MNHNS and CDR2 is SASEGT. The trim removed 7 bases at V and 3 bases at J, leaving 9 bases unmatched. The CDR3 reads CASTSLQGRYEQYF. CDR3 coding DNA: TGTGCCAGCACCTCTTTACAGGGGCGCTACGAGCAGTACTTC.

This chain connects TRBV7-9 to TRBJ2-7, with D uncertain. The CDR3 loop spans 14 amino acids. The ends were cut back, 7 bases at V and 6 bases at J, with 19 bases in the middle. Germline assignment: CDR1 SEHNR and CDR2 FQNEAQ (reference sequence). Written as DNA, the CDR3 is TGTGCCAGCACCCCCCCCGGCGCGAGGTCCGAGCAGTACTTC. It codes for CASTPPGARSEQYF.

This clonotype was found many times. The rearrangement uses TRBV19 and TRBJ2-2, with 8 bases lining up with TRBD2. This CDR3 contains 16 residues. From germline, CDR1 is LNHDA and CDR2 SQIVND (reference sequence). V lost 2 bases, J lost 4 bases, and 6 bases stayed unmatched. The DNA for the CDR3 is TGTGCCAGTAGTATATACCGGGAGGGCGGCACCGGGGAGCTGTTTTTT. Its translation: CASSIYREGGTGELFF. The entire variable domain, with the rest obtained from reference TRBV19 and TRBJ2-2, is as follows: DGGITQSPKYLFRKEGQNVTLSCEQNLNHDAMYWYRQDPGQGLRLIYYSQIVNDFQKGDIAEGYSVSREKKESFPLTVTSAQKNPTAFYLCASSIYREGGTGELFFGEGSRLTVL.

For this clonotype: One junction end disagrees with the germline gene, perhaps due to a read error. The chain carries TRBV12-3 or TRBV12-4 and TRBJ1-6, with D possibly being TRBD1 (5 bases). This CDR3 region has 15 residues. The CDR3 DNA reads TGTACCAGCAGTAAACAGGTTGGGGGACGGGCACCCCTCCACTTT. As protein: CTSSKQVGGRAPLHF.

The V call is TRBV18, the J call TRBJ1-4; D is uncertain. With 5 bases removed from V and 3 bases from J, the gap between germline ends came to 7 bases. The germline V gene encodes CDR1 KGHSH and CDR2 LQKENI. The CDR3 is 13 amino acids. The DNA of the CDR3 is TGTGCCAGCTCAAGTGAGCCTAATGAAAAACTGTTTTTT. Translation: CASSSEPNEKLFF. The full variable domain, in which reference TRBV18 and TRBJ1-4 provide the parts outside the CDR3, is NAGVMQNPRHLVRRRGQEARLRCSPMKGHSHVYWYRQLPEEGLKFMVYLQKENIIDESGMPKERFSAEFPKEGPSILRIQQVVRGDSAAYFCASSSEPNEKLFFGSGTQLSVL.

This clonotype occurred a few times. A much bigger clone sits one base away, suggesting this may be a read error. The CDR3 DNA sequence: TGTGCCAGCAGTCTGGGACAGGGAGGCAGCTACACCTTC. As protein: CASSLGQGGSYTF. The chain uses TRBV28 and TRBJ1-2; 9 nucleotides line up with TRBD1. J was trimmed by 9 bases and V by 5 bases; bases with no gene match: 7. The CDR3 contains 13 residues. The germline V gene encodes CDR1 MDHEN and CDR2 SYDVKM.

This clonotype was counted ten times or more. The CDR3: CASSGVTAGHGYTF. CDR3 nucleotide sequence: TGTGCCAGCAGTGGGGTGACTGCGGGCCATGGCTACACCTTC. The genes are TRBV2 and TRBJ1-2; no firm D call. The ends were cut back, 4 bases at V and 6 bases at J, with 15 bases in the middle. Germline CDR1 and CDR2: SNHLY and FYNNEI. The CDR3 runs 14 residues.